Below, 21 T cell receptor beta chains from the same sample are listed, as sequenced in a study of identical twins. TCRdb reprocessed the 5' RACE reads via MiXCR and lists one record per CDR3 protein. The sample comprises some 900,000 distinct CDR3 sequences, over 9% of which are singletons, and about 1.5% rests with the top ten. The same data also contributed to another study, on yellow fever vaccine responses in identical twins.

The material sequenced was PBMCs. These receptors all come from a woman aged 18-29 years in good health.

The chain recombines TRBV28 with TRBJ1-2; no definite D call. Trimming cost V 1 base and J 4 bases, with 13 bases left between them. The CDR3 runs 15 residues. Per the germline V gene, CDR1 is MDHEN and CDR2 is SYDVKM. Here the CDR3 reads CASSLSGSSAYGYTF. In DNA, the CDR3 is TGTGCCAGCAGTTTATCCGGCAGCTCTGCCTATGGCTACACCTTC.

This clonotype is a singleton in its sample. The gene calls are TRBV29-1 and TRBJ1-1; D may be TRBD1 (5 bases). This CDR3 is built from 12 residues. V was cut by 7 bases and J by 5 bases, with 14 bases left in between. Germline V lookup: CDR1 SQVTM, CDR2 ANQGSEA. The CDR3 nucleotides are TGCAGCGCCCGGGCAGGGCGAACTGAAGCTTTCTTT. Amino acid sequence: CSARAGRTEAFF. Variable domain in full (rest from reference TRBV29-1 and TRBJ1-1): SAVISQKPSRDICQRGTSLTIQCQVDSQVTMMFWYRQQPGQSLTLIATANQGSEATYESGFVIDKFPISRPNLTFSTLTVSNMSPEDSSIYLCSARAGRTEAFFGQGTRLTVV.

This clonotype appeared a few times. This rearrangement joins TRBV28 to TRBJ2-1; a weak D match, TRBD2 (6 bases). The CDR3 loop spans 13 amino acids. Germline loops: CDR1 MDHEN, CDR2 SYDVKM. The V end was cut by 5 bases, the J end by 12 bases, with 17 bases between. CDR3 amino acids: CASSPPTGTRQFF. The CDR3 DNA follows: TGTGCCAGCAGTCCACCCACCGGGACTCGGCAGTTCTTC.

This clonotype was observed at least ten times. The chain links TRBV28 to TRBJ1-3, with D perhaps TRBD1 (5 bases). Germline assignment: CDR1 MDHEN and CDR2 SYDVKM. This CDR3 is built from 14 residues. Trimming removed 9 bases at V and 0 bases at J, with 12 bases between. This chain's CDR3 is CASKAGDSGNTIYF. The CDR3 DNA sequence: TGTGCCAGTAAGGCGGGGGACTCTGGAAACACCATATATTTT.

This clonotype occurred a few times. The V gene is TRBV2, the J gene TRBJ1-1; D ambiguous. The V gene lost 6 bases and the J gene lost 0 bases, with 11 bases spanning the gap. The CDR3 runs to 14 residues. The germline CDR1 and CDR2 sequences are SNHLY and FYNNEI. CDR3 bases: TGTGCCAGCAGGCCCTTTAGCCTGAACACTGAAGCTTTCTTT. Its translation is CASRPFSLNTEAFF. The full variable domain, completed using reference TRBV2 and TRBJ1-1, is EPEVTQTPSHQVTQMGQEVILRCVPISNHLYFYWYRQILGQKVEFLVSFYNNEISEKSEIFDDQFSVERPDGSNFTLKIRSTKLEDSAMYFCASRPFSLNTEAFFGQGTRLTVV.

The chain carries TRBV6-1 and TRBJ2-3, with D tentatively TRBD1 or TRBD2 (5 bases each). V lost 9 bases and J 2 bases, leaving 12 bases between the germline ends. CDR3 size: 13 residues. The germline V gene has CDR1 MNHNS and CDR2 SASEGT. The CDR3 loop reads CASGTLFTDTQYF. DNA for the CDR3: TGTGCCAGTGGGACGCTATTCACAGATACGCAGTATTTT.

The chain is built from TRBV4-1 and TRBJ2-4, with 7 bases lining up with TRBD1. Germline lookup yields CDR1 MGHRA and CDR2 YSYEKL. CDR3 length: 17 amino acids. V shed 1 base and J 3 bases; nucleotides not matched to a gene: 9. As DNA, the CDR3 is TGCGCCAGCAGCCAAGTCAGGCCAGGGGGTGACAAAAACATTCAGTACTTC. Encoded protein: CASSQVRPGGDKNIQYF.

This clonotype has at least ten counts. The chain is built from TRBV29-1 and TRBJ2-5, with 10 bases identical to TRBD1. The length of the CDR3 is 12 residues. Germline values: CDR1 SQVTM, CDR2 ANQGSEA. This CDR3 is CRNGTGEETQYF. CDR3 bases: TGCAGGAACGGGACAGGGGAAGAGACCCAGTACTTC.

The chain recombines TRBV24-1 with TRBJ2-1, with D tentatively TRBD2 (6 bases). The V gene lost 9 bases and the J gene lost 9 bases, with 17 bases spanning the gap. CDR1 and CDR2 (germline): KGHDR, SFDVKD. The length of the CDR3 is 13 residues. CDR3 in amino acids: CATGVAGLGEQFF. The CDR3 DNA is TGTGCCACCGGCGTGGCGGGGCTCGGTGAGCAGTTCTTC.

As DNA, the CDR3 is TGCAGTGCCCCCCCGTCGGGAAGCCTAACAGATACGCAGTATTTT. Translating it yields CSAPPSGSLTDTQYF. This chain links TRBV20-1 with TRBJ2-3; possibly TRBD2 for D (5 bases). CDR1 and CDR2 (germline): DFQATT, SNEGSKA (reference sequence). The CDR3 runs to 15 residues. Trimming removed 6 bases at V and 3 bases at J, with 19 bases between.

The V gene is TRBV20-1, the J gene TRBJ2-1; the match to TRBD2 covers 11 bases. Germline V CDR1 and CDR2: DFQATT, SNEGSKA (reference sequence). V lost 0 bases, J lost 3 bases, and 10 bases stayed unmatched. The length of the CDR3 is 18 residues. In DNA, the CDR3 is TGCAGTGCTAGAGAGGCTAGCGGGAGGTTTTCGAACTACAATGAGCAGTTCTTC. Encoded protein: CSAREASGRFSNYNEQFF.

The rearrangement uses TRBV20-1 and TRBJ2-5; the D gene is possibly TRBD2 (5 bases). The V end was cut by 2 bases, the J end by 2 bases, with 15 bases between. Per the germline V gene, CDR1 is DFQATT and CDR2 is SNEGSKA (reference sequence). The CDR3 is made up of 15 amino acids. This CDR3 is CSARHYFSVQETQYF. CDR3 bases: TGCAGTGCTAGACATTATTTTAGCGTACAAGAGACCCAGTACTTC.

The table lists this clonotype with a few counts. The chain employs TRBV20-1 and TRBJ2-1; D gene unclear. Germline lookup yields CDR1 DFQATT and CDR2 SNEGSKA (reference sequence). This CDR3 is 16 amino acids long. The V end lost 5 bases, the J end lost 5 bases, and 22 bases lay between the germline ends. The CDR3 DNA follows: TGCAGTGCTCCCCGGATAGATTGGTCTCAGAACAATGAGCAGTTCTTC. Its protein product is CSAPRIDWSQNNEQFF.

The rearrangement joins TRBV5-1 to TRBJ2-7; D might be TRBD1 (5 bases). Trimming took off 2 bases at V and 2 bases at J, with 11 bases between the two ends. The CDR3 has 14 residues. The germline CDR1 and CDR2 sequences are SGHRS and YFSETQ. The CDR3 DNA follows: TGCGCCAGCAGCTTAGTCGCAGGGACCTACGAGCAGTACGTC. Protein sequence: CASSLVAGTYEQYV.

This clonotype appeared a few times. The rearrangement uses TRBV11-1 and TRBJ2-2; 10 bases align to TRBD1. The ends lost 3 bases at V and 2 bases at J; junction bases unmatched: 6. Germline V gene sequence: CDR1 SGHAT, CDR2 FQDESV (reference sequence). The CDR3 extends over 17 amino acids. The CDR3 nucleotides are TGTGCCAGCAGCTTCGCCGGACAGGGGGTAAACACCGGGGAGCTGTTTTTT. Protein: CASSFAGQGVNTGELFF.

The J gene is TRBJ2-2, the V gene TRBV10-2, with unresolved D. The CDR3 spans 13 residues. V was pared by 6 bases and J by 5 bases, with 10 bases between. The germline V gene has CDR1 WSHSY and CDR2 SAAADI. CDR3 amino acids: CASRVSQTGELFF. CDR3 DNA sequence: TGCGCCAGCAGGGTTTCCCAAACCGGGGAGCTGTTTTTT.

A few counts support this clonotype. The V and J genes are TRBV5-1 and TRBJ2-3, with D possibly being TRBD2 (6 bases). Germline V lookup: CDR1 SGHRS, CDR2 YFSETQ. Trimming removed 7 bases from V and 2 bases from J, with 26 bases in between. This CDR3 comprises 18 residues. CDR3 in amino acids: CASAGRPQGGDNTDTQYF. CDR3 in DNA: TGCGCCAGCGCTGGAAGGCCCCAAGGAGGGGATAACACAGATACGCAGTATTTT. The full variable domain, its missing parts supplied by reference TRBV5-1 and TRBJ2-3, is KAGVTQTPRYLIKTRGQQVTLSCSPISGHRSVSWYQQTPGQGLQFLFEYFSETQRNKGNFPGRFSGRQFSNSRSEMNVSTLELGDSALYLCASAGRPQGGDNTDTQYFGPGTRLTVL.

This clonotype turned up a few times. CDR3 DNA sequence: TGTGCCAGCTCACCGTACGGGACTCCGAACACCGGGGAGCTGTTTTTT. It specifies CASSPYGTPNTGELFF. The genes are TRBV18 and TRBJ2-2, with D tentatively TRBD2 (6 bases). This CDR3 spans 16 amino acids. Trimming removed 3 bases from V and 0 bases from J, with 11 bases in between. Germline V gene data show CDR1 as KGHSH and CDR2 as LQKENI.

V and J are TRBV18 and TRBJ2-5, with D perhaps matching TRBD1 or TRBD2 (5 bases each). Germline V lookup: CDR1 KGHSH, CDR2 LQKENI. Between the trimmed V and J ends, which lost 5 bases and 5 bases, there was a span of 12 bases. CDR3 size: 13 residues. The CDR3 loop reads CASSSRDGETQYF. The CDR3 DNA reads TGTGCCAGCTCATCCCGGGACGGTGAGACCCAGTACTTC.

This clonotype has a handful of counts. The chain uses TRBV10-3 and TRBJ1-2; D gene ambiguous. The CDR3 is made up of 12 amino acids. Germline loops: CDR1 ENHRY, CDR2 SYGVKD. V dropped 4 bases and J dropped 4 bases, with 7 bases sitting between them. DNA of the CDR3: TGTGCCATCAGTGTCCGGGGCTATGGCTACACCTTC. Amino acids: CAISVRGYGYTF.

J is TRBJ2-5 and V is TRBV5-1; D call uncertain. The germline V and J ends were trimmed by 1 base and 0 bases, with 7 bases remaining between them. CDR3 length: 14 residues. Germline CDR1 SGHRS, CDR2 YFSETQ. CDR3 amino acids: CASSLLFDQETQYF. The CDR3 DNA reads TGCGCCAGCAGCTTGTTGTTCGACCAAGAGACCCAGTACTTC.